A selection of T cell receptor beta chains follows, all from one sample in a study of blood T cell repertoires in COVID-19. TCRdb keeps only in-frame clones here, not all; method: immunoSEQ multiplex PCR. The sample contains 110,000 or so clones, 55% to 75% of which appear only once. Source material: peripheral blood. The receptors come from a woman in her forties with acute or convalescent COVID-19. CDR3s include the opening cysteine and the closing phenylalanine or tryptophan. The D gene is left open where the match is weak. Size tells how often a clone was seen (once, few, many) or the class of an expanded clone, and some rows leave it out.

v_call	clone_size	d_call	j_call	cdr3_nt	cdr3_aa
TRBV3-1/TRBV3-2	.	.	TRBJ2-5	TGTGCCAGCAGCCGTGTTTCGGAGACCCAGTACTTC	CASSRVSETQYF
TRBV24-1	.	TRBD2	TRBJ2-3	TGTGCCACCGCGAAGACTAGCGGGGGCACAGATACGCAGTATTTT	CATAKTSGGTDTQYF
TRBV7-6	.	.	TRBJ1-1	TGTGCCAGCAGAGCCACAGGGAACGCTTTCTTT	CASRATGNAFF
TRBV5-4	.	TRBD2	TRBJ2-1	TGTGCCAGCAGCTCTACTAGCGGGGGTTACAATGAGCAGTTCTTC	CASSSTSGGYNEQFF
TRBV20-1	.	TRBD1	TRBJ2-2	TGCAGTGCCAGTGATGCCGGGACAGTCTCCGGGGAGCTGTTTTTT	CSASDAGTVSGELFF
TRBV24-1	.	TRBD1	TRBJ2-4	TGTGCCACCAGTGACCAAGGGGACAGGGGTGGCAAAAACATTCAGTACTTC	CATSDQGDRGGKNIQYF
TRBV2	.	.	TRBJ2-3	TGTGCCAGCTGTACTGCAGGGGCCTACACAGATACGCAGTATTTT	CASCTAGAYTDTQYF
TRBV30	.	.	TRBJ1-1	TGTGCCGCTAACAGGGCGGGGGCATCTGAAGCTTTCTTT	CAANRAGASEAFF
TRBV24-1	.	TRBD1	TRBJ2-5	TGTGCCACCAGTCCCAGGACAGGGGAGATATTCGGAGAGACCCAGTACTTC	CATSPRTGEIFGETQYF
TRBV4-3	few	TRBD1	TRBJ1-3	TGCGCCAGCAGCCAAGAGACAGGGACTGGAAACACCATATATTTT	CASSQETGTGNTIYF
TRBV28	.	TRBD1	TRBJ2-1	TGTGCCAGCAGTTTAATGGGACAGGCCCTGGCCAATGAGCAGTTCTTC	CASSLMGQALANEQFF
TRBV7-5	.	.	TRBJ1-6	TGTGTCAGAAGCTTAGCGCGGACATCGGCCCTCCACTTT	CVRSLARTSALHF
TRBV24-1	.	TRBD1	TRBJ1-2	TGTGCCACCAGTGATAACACAGGGGATCGCATCTATGGCTACACCTTC	CATSDNTGDRIYGYTF
TRBV28	few	.	TRBJ1-1	TGTGCCAGCAGTTTGGCAGGGAACACTGAAGCTTTCTTT	CASSLAGNTEAFF
TRBV7-8	.	.	TRBJ2-2	TGTGCCAGCAGCACGACTAGTAGGTTGATCGGGGAGCTGTTTTTT	CASSTTSRLIGELFF
TRBV24-1	.	.	TRBJ2-5	TGTGCCACCAGTGACCGGACAAGGGGAGAGACCCAGTACTTC	CATSDRTRGETQYF
TRBV30	once	.	TRBJ1-3	TGTGCCTGGAGTGTTGGGGGGGGTCGAAACACCATATATTTT	CAWSVGGGRNTIYF
TRBV5-4	.	TRBD1	TRBJ2-1	TGTGCCAGTTCACTGTGGGACAGCAATGAGCAGTTCTTC	CASSLWDSNEQFF
TRBV3-1/TRBV3-2	.	.	TRBJ2-5	TGTGCCAGCAGCCAAGTCCTGCTAGCCCAAGAGACCCAGTACTTC	CASSQVLLAQETQYF
TRBV5-6	.	.	TRBJ1-5	TGTGCCAGCAGCTTGGGGGGTAGGGAGCAGCCCCAGCATTTT	CASSLGGREQPQHF
TRBV28	.	.	TRBJ2-5	TGTGCCAGCCGGACAACTACAATCCAAGAGACCCAGTACTTC	CASRTTTIQETQYF
TRBV6-1	.	.	TRBJ2-3	TGTGCCAGCAGTGAAGTGGTATGGGGGGCAGATACGCAGTATTTT	CASSEVVWGADTQYF
TRBV11-2	.	.	TRBJ2-7	TGTGCCAGCAGCGACCGGAACAGGCCTTACGAGCAGTACTTC	CASSDRNRPYEQYF
TRBV10-3	.	TRBD2	TRBJ2-1	TGTGCCATCAGTGAGATGGCGGGGGGGGGTAATGAGCAGTTCTTC	CAISEMAGGGNEQFF
TRBV14	.	.	TRBJ2-2	TGTGCCAGCAGCCAAGCTCCTACCGGGGAGCTGTTTTTT	CASSQAPTGELFF
TRBV2	.	.	TRBJ2-7	TGTGCCAGCAAACTTTTCGGGGACTCCTACGAGCAGTACTTC	CASKLFGDSYEQYF
TRBV6-5	few	.	TRBJ2-7	TGTGCCAGCAGTTACTCGACCGGGACCTACGAGCAGTACTTC	CASSYSTGTYEQYF
TRBV3-1/TRBV3-2	many	.	TRBJ1-4	TGTGCCAGCAGCCAAGTAGGGCAGGGAGGTGAAAAACTGTTTTTT	CASSQVGQGGEKLFF
TRBV28	.	.	TRBJ1-4	TGTGCCAGCCTCACATCCAGGAGGGAAAAACTGTTTTTT	CASLTSRREKLFF
TRBV3-1/TRBV3-2	.	TRBD1	TRBJ1-4	TGTGCCAGCAGCCGGACAGGGAAGGAAAAACTGTTTTTT	CASSRTGKEKLFF
TRBV7-3	once	.	TRBJ2-7	TGTGCCAGCAGCTTCGAACGGGACTCTTCAAGCTGGGAGCAGTACTTC	CASSFERDSSSWEQYF
TRBV11-1	.	.	TRBJ2-6	TGTGCCAGCAGCTTGGCGGGGACAGCTGGGGCCAACGTCCTGACTTTC	CASSLAGTAGANVLTF
TRBV5-1	.	TRBD2	TRBJ2-2	TGCGCCAGCAGCTATCTGGGACTAGCGGGGGGAAACACCGGGGAGCTGTTTTTT	CASSYLGLAGGNTGELFF
TRBV5-1	.	TRBD2	TRBJ2-7	TGCGCCAGCAGCTTGATAGGACTAGCGGGGGGAACGGAAGAGCAGTACTTC	CASSLIGLAGGTEEQYF
TRBV5-8	.	.	TRBJ1-1	TGTGCCAGCAGCTTGTATTACACTGAAGCTTTCTTT	CASSLYYTEAFF
TRBV5-1	few	.	TRBJ2-4	TGCGCCAGCTCACCCGAGGGAGGGGGTAACATTCAGTACTTC	CASSPEGGGNIQYF
TRBV27	.	TRBD1	TRBJ2-2	TGTGCCAGCAGTAGATCCGGGACAGCGAACACCGGGGAGCTGTTTTTT	CASSRSGTANTGELFF
TRBV6-5	.	.	TRBJ2-7	TGTGCCAGCAGCCGTAGCGTTAGGCGCGAGCAGTACTTC	CASSRSVRREQYF
TRBV30	.	.	TRBJ2-2	TGTGCCTGGAGTGGCGGGACAGTGGCCGGGGAGCTGTTTTTT	CAWSGGTVAGELFF
TRBV19	.	.	TRBJ1-2	TGTGCCAGTATGACCCAGGGGAACTATGGCTACACCTTC	CASMTQGNYGYTF
TRBV5-1	.	TRBD2	TRBJ2-2	TGCGCCAGCAGCTCCCAAGGACTAGCGGGGGCCTCGAACACCGGGGAGCTGTTTTTT	CASSSQGLAGASNTGELFF
TRBV2	.	.	TRBJ1-5	TGTGCCAGCAGTGAAAGGTTGACAGGCAATCAGCCCCAGCATTTT	CASSERLTGNQPQHF
TRBV2	.	.	TRBJ2-1	TGTGCCAGCAGGGCCGAATACAATGAGCAGTTCTTC	CASRAEYNEQFF
TRBV5-5	.	.	TRBJ2-2	TGTGCCAGCAGCTTGGATGACCAGGTCCCCGGGGAGCTGTTTTTT	CASSLDDQVPGELFF
TRBV28	.	.	TRBJ1-4	TGTGCCAGCAGTTTCGGGGGGACTAATGAAAAACTGTTTTTT	CASSFGGTNEKLFF
TRBV23-1	.	TRBD1	TRBJ1-1	TGCGCCAGCATCTCTAGACAGGGGGATAACACTGAAGCTTTCTTT	CASISRQGDNTEAFF
TRBV24-1	.	.	TRBJ1-2	TGTGCCACCAGTGACCCTATTAACTATGGCTACACCTTC	CATSDPINYGYTF
TRBV28	many	.	TRBJ2-7	TGTGCCGTACGACCAGGGGCATTCTCCTACGAGCAGTACTTC	CAVRPGAFSYEQYF
TRBV6-5	.	.	TRBJ1-1	TGTGCCAGCAGTACCCTGGGAGGGTTGAAAGCTTTCTTT	CASSTLGGLKAFF
TRBV3-1/TRBV3-2	.	.	TRBJ1-6	TGTGCCAGCAGCCAAGAAGCTAATTCACCCCTCCACTTT	CASSQEANSPLHF
TRBV7-8	few	.	TRBJ2-7	TGTGCCAGCAGCTTTGCGTACGAGCAGTACTTC	CASSFAYEQYF